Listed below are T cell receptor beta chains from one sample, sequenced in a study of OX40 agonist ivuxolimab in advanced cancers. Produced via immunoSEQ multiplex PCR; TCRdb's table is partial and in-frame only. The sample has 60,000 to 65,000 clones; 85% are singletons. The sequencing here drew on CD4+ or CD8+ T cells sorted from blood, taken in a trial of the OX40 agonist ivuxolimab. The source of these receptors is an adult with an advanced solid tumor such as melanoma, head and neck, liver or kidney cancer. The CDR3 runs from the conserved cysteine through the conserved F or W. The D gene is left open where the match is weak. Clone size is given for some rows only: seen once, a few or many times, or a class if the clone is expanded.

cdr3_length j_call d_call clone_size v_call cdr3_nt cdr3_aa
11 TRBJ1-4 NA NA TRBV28 TGTGCCAGCAGGACGGGGGGAAAACTGTTTTTT CASRTGGKLFF
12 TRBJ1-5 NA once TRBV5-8 TGTGCCAGCAGCTCGTGGGATCAGCCCCAGCATTTT CASSSWDQPQHF
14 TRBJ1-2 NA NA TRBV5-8 TGTGCCAGCAGCTTTAAACAGGGTTCAGATGGCTACACCTTC CASSFKQGSDGYTF
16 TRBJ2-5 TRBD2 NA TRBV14 TGTGCCAGCAGCCTATGGACTAGCGGGAATAAAGAGACCCAGTACTTC CASSLWTSGNKETQYF
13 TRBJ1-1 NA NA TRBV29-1 TGCAGCGTTGAGGATCAGGGAGGCACTGAAGCTTTCTTT CSVEDQGGTEAFF
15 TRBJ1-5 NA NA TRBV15 TGTGCCACCAGCAGAGATCTAACGTTCAATCAGCCCCAGCATTTT CATSRDLTFNQPQHF
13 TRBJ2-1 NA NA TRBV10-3 TGTGCCATCAGCACCTTTGAATACAATGAGCAGTTCTTC CAISTFEYNEQFF
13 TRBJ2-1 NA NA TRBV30 TGTGCCTGGAGAAGCTCGTCCTACAATGAGCAGTTCTTC CAWRSSSYNEQFF
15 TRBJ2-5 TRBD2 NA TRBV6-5 TGTGCCAGCAGGACTAGCGGGAGGGTTCAAGAGACCCAGTACTTC CASRTSGRVQETQYF
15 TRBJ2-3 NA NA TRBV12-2 TGTGCAAGTCGCTCAGCGGGAGGCCCCACAGATACGCAGTATTTT CASRSAGGPTDTQYF
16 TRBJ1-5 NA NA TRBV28 TGTGCCAGCAGTTATAGCGGGGCGGATAGCAATCAGCCCCAGCATTTT CASSYSGADSNQPQHF
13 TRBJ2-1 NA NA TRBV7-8 TGTGCCAGCGGACCCCGGGCCAACAATGAGCAGTTCTTC CASGPRANNEQFF
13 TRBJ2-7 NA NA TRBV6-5 TGTGCCAGCGGGGTACCGGGTACCTACGAGCAGTACTTC CASGVPGTYEQYF
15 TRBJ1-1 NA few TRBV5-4 TGTGCCAGCAGCTTGGACCCGGAGGGGAACACTGAAGCTTTCTTT CASSLDPEGNTEAFF
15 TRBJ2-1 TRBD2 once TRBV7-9 TGTGCCAGCAGCCCGGGGGGATACACCGACAATGAGCAGTTCTTC CASSPGGYTDNEQFF
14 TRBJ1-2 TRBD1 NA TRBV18 TGTGCCAGCTCACCGGACAGGGGGCTGGAGGGCTACACCTTC CASSPDRGLEGYTF
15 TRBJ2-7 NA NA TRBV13 TGTGCCAGCAGCTTAGGGACCCCCTTGGCCTACGAGCAGTACTTC CASSLGTPLAYEQYF
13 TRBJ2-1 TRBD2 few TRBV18 TGTGCCAGCTCACCACCCGGGAGGAATGAGCAGTTCTTC CASSPPGRNEQFF